This passage covers 4 T cell receptor beta chains from one sample sequenced in a study of T cells in women clearing cervical HPV infection. Sequencing was performed with immunoSEQ multiplex PCR; in TCRdb, only in-frame clones are kept and a portion is missing. Here the sample table reports roughly 47,000 clones. The specimen was blood buffy coat. Source of these receptors: a woman between 18 and 75 years old with a cervical HPV16 infection that either progressed to CIN3+ or cleared (not recorded which).

Turning to this clone: The CDR3 is cut off 3 residues early in the read; its end comes from the germline J gene. The chain has TRBV5-4 and TRBJ2-7; TRBD1 might be the D (5 bases). The CDR3 runs to 14 residues. Germline V gene lookup returns CDR1 SGHNT and CDR2 YYREEE (reference sequence). V dropped 4 bases and J dropped 0 bases, with 11 bases sitting between them. The covered CDR3 bases are TGTGCCAGCAGCGAGACAGAATTCTCCTACGAG. It translates to CASSETEFSYE. The complete CDR3 sequence is CASSETEFSYEQYF.

About this clone itself: Read coverage stops 3 residues before the CDR3 terminus; the germline J gene supplies the remainder. The rearrangement links TRBV6-2 or TRBV6-3 to TRBJ2-5, with 8 bases that match TRBD2. Looked up from germline, CDR1 is MNHEY and CDR2 is SVGEGT. The J segment lost 5 bases and the V segment lost 8 bases, leaving 10 bases of the junction unmatched. The CDR3 length is 14 residues. The CDR3: CASDRAGEVETQYF. The CDR3 DNA, read in part, is TGTGCCAGCGACCGAGCGGGAGAGGTCGAGACC.

Regarding this clone: Read sequence stops 3 residues before the CDR3 end, and the germline J gene provides the missing end. This sequence joins TRBV7-3 and TRBJ2-1; D assignment may be TRBD1 or TRBD2 (5 bases each). Germline V CDR1 and CDR2: SGHTA, FQGTGA. The CDR3 runs to 15 residues. V lost 1 base to trimming and J lost 0 bases, with 7 bases between them. The sequenced part of the CDR3 DNA is TGTGCCAGCAGCTTAAGAGGGGACTCCTACAATGAG. This translates into CASSLRGDSYNE. Given in full, the CDR3 is CASSLRGDSYNEQFF.

To note about this clone: Coverage ceases 3 residues before the CDR3 finishes, and the germline J gene fills in the end. The gene calls are TRBV28 and TRBJ2-5; 8 bases are shared with TRBD1. V was pared by 6 bases and J by 5 bases, with 11 bases of the junction left unmatched. Germline V gives CDR1 MDHEN, CDR2 SYDVKM. The CDR3 is 15 amino acids. CDR3 region: CASRATGAVSETQYF. Partial CDR3 DNA: TGTGCCAGCAGAGCGACAGGGGCGGTTTCGGAGACC.